This T cell receptor (beta chain) was documented in a study of vaccination and CD4 T cells after COVID-19. Study details: Overlapping peptides of the spike proteins of SARS-CoV-2, HCoV-NL63, HCoV-OC43 and HCoV-229E were used for cell stimulation.

This CDR3 spans 13 amino acids. Germline-derived CDR1 and CDR2 are SGHTA and FQGTGA. The J segment lost 9 bases and the V segment lost 5 bases, leaving 5 bases of the junction unmatched. Indicated treatment: roughly ten-day PBMC culture with coronavirus spike peptide pools or control peptides (ViraFEST assay). Those CD4+ T cells from the unexposed donor predate the COVID-19 pandemic (2011-2018). Each of days 3 and 7 saw half the medium replaced by fresh IL-2 medium. When enough cells were available, unexposed-donor CD4+ T cells were probed with SARS-CoV-2 S/N and four cold-coronavirus spikes. Worth noting for this clonotype: Its matching antigen is unknown.

With the Oncomine TCR Beta short-read assay, DNA from cultured CD4+ T cells was sequenced. TCRdb re-derived calls from the PCR reads in MiXCR, one entry per CDR3 protein. The sample consists of 3,500 to 5,000 distinct CDR3 sequences, 38% of them appearing once. The sequence was collected from a human donor in good health. The V call is TRBV7-3, the J call TRBJ2-3; TRBD2 matches at 10 bases. The sequenced sample was CD4+ T cells from blood, cultured in vitro. CDR3 in amino acids: CASSPVAGGTQYF. For the CDR3, the DNA is TGTGCCAGCAGCCCTGTAGCGGGAGGCACGCAGTATTTT.